These 9 T cell receptor beta chains were all obtained from the same sample, sequenced in a study of blood T cell repertoires in COVID-19. Sequenced by immunoSEQ multiplex PCR; TCRdb stores in-frame clones only, minus some. The sample contains 200,000 to 300,000 clones, roughly 86% of which appear only once. The sequencing sample was made of peripheral blood. The receptors were gathered from a man in his forties or fifties who had recovered from COVID-19.

The gene calls are TRBV4-3 and TRBJ2-1; weak D call: TRBD2 (6 bases). V lost 1 base and J 0 bases, leaving 10 bases between the germline ends. This CDR3 is 16 amino acids long. Germline assignment: CDR1 LGHNA and CDR2 YSLEER. The CDR3 is CASSQGRGGSYNEQFF. CDR3 DNA sequence: TGCGCCAGCAGCCAAGGACGGGGAGGCTCCTACAATGAGCAGTTCTTC.

The chain carries TRBV10-3 and TRBJ1-2, with a possible D match to TRBD1 (5 bases). V was trimmed by 4 bases and J by 6 bases, leaving 15 bases between them. The V gene's germline CDR1 is ENHRY and CDR2 SYGVKD. The CDR3 has 14 amino acids. The DNA for the CDR3 is TGTGCCATCAGTGCCCAAGGCAGGGCGGATGGCTACACCTTC. This sequence encodes CAISAQGRADGYTF.

This clone was observed once. This chain links TRBV13 with TRBJ1-2; a possible D gene is TRBD1 (5 bases). Trimming stripped 9 bases from V and 5 bases from J, with 19 bases between. Germline CDR1 is PRHDT and CDR2 is FYEKMQ (reference sequence). The CDR3 is made up of 14 amino acids. DNA of the CDR3: TGTGCCAGTTCTGTGGGACGGACTATTTATGGCTACACCTTC. Translation: CASSVGRTIYGYTF.

This chain joins TRBV9 and TRBJ2-2; no firm D call. Trimming took off 2 bases at V and 8 bases at J, with 13 bases between the two ends. This CDR3 has 14 residues. Germline V gene lookup returns CDR1 SGDLS and CDR2 YYNGEE. The chain's CDR3 is CASSVDNINGELFF. CDR3 DNA sequence: TGTGCCAGCAGCGTCGATAACATTAATGGGGAGCTGTTTTTT.

The DNA for the CDR3 is TGTGCCAGCAGTTACTCGGGAGGGAGTCAGCCCCAGCATTTT. It yields the protein CASSYSGGSQPQHF. This rearrangement joins TRBV6-2 or TRBV6-3 to TRBJ1-5; D uncertain. The germline CDR1 and CDR2 sequences are MNHEY and SVGEGT. The CDR3 spans 14 residues. The ends were cut back, 0 bases at V and 6 bases at J, with 9 bases in the middle.

The V gene is TRBV12-3 or TRBV12-4, the J gene TRBJ2-7; 7 positions match TRBD2. V was pared by 3 bases and J by 7 bases, with 6 bases of the junction left unmatched. This CDR3 is built from 13 residues. For the CDR3, the DNA is TGTGCCAGCAGTTTGGCGGGGGTGGAAGAGCAGTACTTC. Translated: CASSLAGVEEQYF.

V gene TRBV18 combines with J gene TRBJ2-7; TRBD2 agrees at 8 bases. The CDR3 contains 14 residues. Germline V gene lookup returns CDR1 KGHSH and CDR2 LQKENI. J gave up 7 bases and V 1 base, and 6 bases lay outside the gene matches. Written as DNA, the CDR3 is TGTGCCAGCTCACCACTAGCGGGAAACAAGGAGCAGTACTTC. Protein: CASSPLAGNKEQYF.

V is TRBV9 and J is TRBJ2-1; 9 bases match TRBD2. The germline gives CDR1 SGDLS, CDR2 YYNGEE. CDR3 length: 15 residues. V gave up 4 bases and J gave up 5 bases; unmatched junction bases: 7. CDR3 protein: CASSPGGGAHNEQFF. In DNA, the CDR3 is TGTGCCAGCAGCCCCGGCGGGGGGGCCCACAATGAGCAGTTCTTC.

The V and J genes are TRBV6-1 and TRBJ2-1; TRBD2 matches 10 bases. V was pared by 1 base and J by 6 bases, with 6 bases of the junction left unmatched. Germline CDR1 MNHNS, CDR2 SASEGT. CDR3 size: 16 residues. The CDR3: CASSEDKREGRNEQFF. Here the CDR3 DNA reads TGTGCCAGCAGTGAAGACAAGCGGGAGGGCCGCAATGAGCAGTTCTTC.